These 4 T cell receptor beta chains came from one sample sequenced in a study of blood T cells in healthy people across ages. A second PCR of about 6 to 12 cycles used a sample-barcoded 5' primer and a J-beta primer mix. TCRdb re-derived calls from the 5' RACE reads in MiXCR, one entry per CDR3 protein. The sample shows over 700,000 distinct CDR3 sequences, 40% to 65% of them seen only once. Sequencing was performed on blood. The receptors come from an elderly man in good health.

This clonotype was recorded a few times. The rearrangement links TRBV5-1 to TRBJ2-4; 7 nucleotides line up with TRBD2. V lost 4 bases to trimming and J lost 13 bases; unmatched junction nucleotides: 8. The CDR3 totals 12 residues. The V gene's germline CDR1 is SGHRS and CDR2 YFSETQ. CDR3 nucleotide sequence: TGCGCCAGCAGCCAGGACGCGGGGGAGCAGTACTTC. Its translation is CASSQDAGEQYF.

The rearrangement joins TRBV21-1 to TRBJ1-5. TRBV21-1 is annotated as a pseudogene. The CDR3 is made up of 14 amino acids. The CDR3 reads CASSIKRGNQPQHF. The CDR3 DNA is TGTGCCAGCAGCATTAAGAGAGGCAATCAGCCCCAGCATTTT.

The rearrangement links TRBV29-1 to TRBJ2-1; D gene uncertain. This CDR3 is 16 amino acids long. The V end lost 0 bases, the J end lost 0 bases, and 12 bases lay between the germline ends. Per the germline V gene, CDR1 is SQVTM and CDR2 is ANQGSEA. The DNA of the CDR3 is TGCAGCGTTGAAGACGGAATTGCTAGCTCCTACAATGAGCAGTTCTTC. It encodes CSVEDGIASSYNEQFF.

V is TRBV5-1 and J is TRBJ2-7, with a weak D call TRBD2 (5 bases). The V end was cut by 4 bases, the J end by 3 bases, with 11 bases between. There are 13 residues in the CDR3. Germline values: CDR1 SGHRS, CDR2 YFSETQ. The CDR3 DNA follows: TGCGCCAGCAGCGAGACTACATACTACGAGCAGTACTTC. Its protein product is CASSETTYYEQYF.